This T cell receptor beta chain was captured by sequencing in a study of human T cells and chemical hapten exposure. Turning to the study itself: Enrolled patients were predominantly female and had alopecia areata, totalis or universalis. Per-sample variation in TCR yield stemmed mainly from small pooled library volume differences.

Study results and limitations: Sensitizing with DPC caused no change in TCRs above 1 in 1000 frequency.

A single record per CDR3 protein comes from TCRdb applying MiXCR to the RACE reads. The sample includes 95,000 to 150,000 distinct CDR3 sequences, 11% of them seen just once. This clonotype has at least ten counts. Antigen unknown. The CDR3 is 14 amino acids. From germline, CDR1 is SGHAT and CDR2 FQNNGV. Trimming shortened V by 3 bases and J by 2 bases, and 8 bases separated the two germline ends. Time point denoted: patch test 3, about 24 weeks after DPC sensitization. The treatment is: therapeutic diphenylcyclopropenone sensitization with weekly scalp DPC. Donors, patients with alopecia ranging from 18 to 70 years old and judged suitable for DPC, provided samples.

The source material was whole blood, sampled in connection with sensitization to the hapten diphenylcyclopropenone (DPC). This sequence originates from a woman in her forties or fifties with alopecia areata. Some clones in this sample may be carry-over from other donors' samples. The gene calls are TRBV11-2 and TRBJ2-1, with D unclear. As DNA, the CDR3 is TGTGCCAGCAGCTTGGGCGGCACCTACAATGAGCAGTTCTTC. Amino acids: CASSLGGTYNEQFF.